This is a list of T cell receptor beta chains from one sample in a study of identical twins' blood T cells. In TCRdb, the 5' RACE reads were re-called with MiXCR into one record per CDR3 protein. Counted here are around 380,000 distinct CDR3 sequences, around 30% occurring once; the ten biggest clones make up roughly 6.1%. Input material: PBMCs. The source of these receptors is a woman aged 18-49 years in good health. The CDR3 runs from the conserved cysteine through the conserved F or W. Each record gives: clone size, J gene, D gene, V gene, CDR3 length, CDR3 protein, CDR3 DNA. D genes are given only for firm matches. Clone size appears in some rows only: once, few, many, or a class for an expanded clone.

clone_size: -
j_call: TRBJ1-5
d_call: -
v_call: TRBV20-1
cdr3_length: 15
cdr3_aa: CSARGGVAGNQPQHF
cdr3_nt: TGCAGTGCTAGAGGTGGAGTGGCGGGGAACCAGCCCCAGCATTTT

clone_size: -
j_call: TRBJ1-4
d_call: -
v_call: TRBV11-2
cdr3_length: 13
cdr3_aa: CASSALINEKLFF
cdr3_nt: TGTGCCAGCAGCGCTTTGATTAATGAAAAACTGTTTTTT

clone_size: -
j_call: TRBJ1-1
d_call: -
v_call: TRBV19
cdr3_length: 12
cdr3_aa: CASSSLRDEAFF
cdr3_nt: TGTGCCAGTAGTTCCCTGAGGGATGAAGCTTTCTTT

clone_size: -
j_call: TRBJ1-1
d_call: -
v_call: TRBV10-3
cdr3_length: 12
cdr3_aa: CAIRLTGSEAFF
cdr3_nt: TGTGCCATCAGACTCACGGGGTCTGAAGCTTTCTTT

clone_size: many
j_call: TRBJ1-1
d_call: -
v_call: TRBV20-1
cdr3_length: 11
cdr3_aa: CSAGRNTEAFF
cdr3_nt: TGCAGTGCCGGACGTAACACTGAAGCTTTCTTT

clone_size: -
j_call: TRBJ1-1
d_call: -
v_call: TRBV18
cdr3_length: 13
cdr3_aa: CASSRGRGTEAFF
cdr3_nt: TGTGCCAGCTCGAGGGGCAGGGGCACTGAAGCTTTCTTT

clone_size: -
j_call: TRBJ1-1
d_call: -
v_call: TRBV10-3
cdr3_length: 15
cdr3_aa: CAISESHSMDTEAFF
cdr3_nt: TGTGCCATCAGTGAGTCGCACTCAATGGACACTGAAGCTTTCTTT

clone_size: -
j_call: TRBJ2-3
d_call: -
v_call: TRBV19
cdr3_length: 14
cdr3_aa: CASSPGAITDTQYF
cdr3_nt: TGTGCCAGTAGCCCAGGGGCGATAACAGATACGCAGTATTTT

clone_size: few
j_call: TRBJ1-1
d_call: -
v_call: TRBV10-1
cdr3_length: 13
cdr3_aa: CASSERTNTEAFF
cdr3_nt: TGCGCCAGCAGTGAGCGTACGAACACTGAAGCTTTCTTT

clone_size: -
j_call: TRBJ1-2
d_call: TRBD1
v_call: TRBV20-1
cdr3_length: 14
cdr3_aa: CSARGRGNFYGYTF
cdr3_nt: TGCAGTGCTAGAGGCAGGGGGAATTTCTATGGCTACACCTTC

clone_size: -
j_call: TRBJ1-5
d_call: -
v_call: TRBV20-1
cdr3_length: 13
cdr3_aa: CSASPPSNQPQHF
cdr3_nt: TGCAGTGCTAGCCCGCCCTCCAACCAGCCCCAGCATTTT

clone_size: -
j_call: TRBJ2-7
d_call: -
v_call: TRBV5-1
cdr3_length: 12
cdr3_aa: CASSLGESEQYF
cdr3_nt: TGCGCCAGCAGCTTGGGGGAGAGCGAGCAGTACTTC

clone_size: few
j_call: TRBJ1-2
d_call: -
v_call: TRBV5-6
cdr3_length: 12
cdr3_aa: CASSRMGYGYTF
cdr3_nt: TGTGCCAGCAGCCGGATGGGATATGGCTACACCTTC

clone_size: -
j_call: TRBJ1-3
d_call: -
v_call: TRBV3-1
cdr3_length: 12
cdr3_aa: CASGHAGNTIYF
cdr3_nt: TGTGCCAGCGGCCACGCTGGAAACACCATATATTTT

clone_size: few
j_call: TRBJ1-1
d_call: -
v_call: TRBV11-2
cdr3_length: 15
cdr3_aa: CASSLGFAGGGEAFF
cdr3_nt: TGTGCCAGCAGCTTAGGGTTTGCAGGTGGGGGAGAAGCTTTCTTT

clone_size: few
j_call: TRBJ2-5
d_call: TRBD1
v_call: TRBV20-1
cdr3_length: 13
cdr3_aa: CSARAGGFETQYF
cdr3_nt: TGCAGTGCTAGGGCAGGGGGATTCGAGACCCAGTACTTC